This T cell receptor (beta chain) is from a study of cytotoxic CD8 clonotypes in ibrutinib-treated CLL. V lost 4 bases, J lost 6 bases, and 10 bases stayed unmatched. CDR1 is LNHDA and CDR2 is SQIVND in the germline V gene (reference sequence). The CDR3 has 15 residues. This table comes from immunoSEQ multiplex PCR, and its TCRdb copy is limited to in-frame clones, with some not included. This table holds roughly 220,000 clones, 79% found once. Remarks on this clone: Its antigen remains unknown.

General study points: Ibrutinib response saw clonality rise, and progression saw it return toward baseline.

The chain employs TRBV19 and TRBJ2-7; 9 bases fit TRBD1. The sequencing here drew on PBMCs, taken after 12 months of ibrutinib treatment. This clonotype was obtained from a human donor with chronic lymphocytic leukemia. CDR3 nucleotide sequence: TGTGCCAGTAGTACCATCCAGGGGACAGGGCGCGAGCAGTACTTC. This encodes CASSTIQGTGREQYF.